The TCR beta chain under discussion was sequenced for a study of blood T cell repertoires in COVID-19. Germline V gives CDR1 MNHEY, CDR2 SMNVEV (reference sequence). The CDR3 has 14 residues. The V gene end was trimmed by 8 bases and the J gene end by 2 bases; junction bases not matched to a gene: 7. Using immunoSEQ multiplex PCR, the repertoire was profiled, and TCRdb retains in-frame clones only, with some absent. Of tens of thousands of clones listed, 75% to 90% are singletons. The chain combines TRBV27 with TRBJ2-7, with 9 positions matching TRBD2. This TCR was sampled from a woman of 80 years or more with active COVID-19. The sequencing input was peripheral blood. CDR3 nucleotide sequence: TGTGCCAGCCCTATAGCGGGAGTTGCCTACGAGCAGTACTTC. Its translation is CASPIAGVAYEQYF.